The next 23 T cell receptor beta chains were all read from a single sample in a study of blood T cell repertoires in COVID-19 (TCRdb year 2020). The protocol used for the library was the immunoSEQ multiplex PCR assay. This immuneACCESS table, as held by TCRdb, lists in-frame sequences with V and J called but not all clones. Of the missing ones, under half trace to an unresolved V gene in checked studies; the others have no known cause. In all, the sample holds approximately 360,000 clones, and 90% of those were seen once. The ten largest account for 6.5% of the sample. The sequenced sample was peripheral blood. These receptors came from a man aged 18 to 29 with active or convalescent COVID-19.

The chain is built from TRBV7-2 and TRBJ1-5; TRBD1 is a possible D gene (5 bases). Trimming removed 1 base at V and 0 bases at J, with 7 bases between. CDR1 and CDR2 from the germline V gene are SGHTA and FQGNSA. There are 15 residues in the CDR3. The CDR3 spells CASSLEGHSNQPQHF. The CDR3 DNA is TGTGCCAGCAGCTTAGAGGGGCATAGCAATCAGCCCCAGCATTTT.

The genes are TRBV9 and TRBJ2-3; tentative D call: TRBD2 (6 bases). CDR3 length equals 15 residues. The germline gives CDR1 SGDLS, CDR2 YYNGEE. V was cut by 0 bases and J by 1 base, with 9 bases left in between. The CDR3 DNA reads as TGTGCCAGCAGCGTAGAAGGCGGGGGCACAGATACGCAGTATTTT. It translates to CASSVEGGGTDTQYF.

This clone was detected only a few times. V and J are TRBV6-2 or TRBV6-3 and TRBJ2-2, with TRBD1 identical over 8 bases. The germline CDR1 and CDR2 sequences are MNHEY and SVGEGT. This CDR3 has 17 amino acids. Trimming took 6 bases from V and 6 from J; bases not matched to a gene: 15. CDR3 sequence: CASRPTRRTGHPGELFF. DNA of the CDR3: TGTGCCAGCAGACCTACGAGAAGGACAGGGCATCCCGGGGAGCTGTTTTTT.

This chain links TRBV28 with TRBJ2-3, with a weak D call TRBD2 (5 bases). V was pared by 5 bases and J by 3 bases, with 15 bases between. The germline CDR1 and CDR2 sequences are MDHEN and SYDVKM. The CDR3 length is 15 residues. CDR3 bases: TGTGCCAGCAGTACTCACCGGGGTGGGACAGATACGCAGTATTTT. The encoded protein is CASSTHRGGTDTQYF. The whole variable domain, filled in from reference TRBV28 and TRBJ2-3, reads DVKVTQSSRYLVKRTGEKVFLECVQDMDHENMFWYRQDPGLGLRLIYFSYDVKMKEKGDIPEGYSVSREKKERFSLILESASTNQTSMYLCASSTHRGGTDTQYFGPGTRLTVL.

J is TRBJ1-5 and V is TRBV28; perhaps TRBD1 as D (6 bases). The CDR3 is made up of 14 amino acids. The germline V and J ends were trimmed by 5 bases and 3 bases, with 11 bases remaining between them. Germline-derived CDR1 and CDR2 are MDHEN and SYDVKM. The CDR3 DNA sequence: TGTGCCAGCAGTCCTGGACAGTACAATCAGCCCCAGCATTTT. Its protein product is CASSPGQYNQPQHF.

A single count supports this clone. The V and J genes are TRBV24-1 and TRBJ1-1, with D tentatively TRBD1 (6 bases). The V end lost 7 bases, the J end lost 3 bases, and 11 bases lay between the germline ends. The germline gives CDR1 KGHDR, CDR2 SFDVKD. This CDR3 spans 13 amino acids. CDR3 sequence (DNA): TGTGCCACCAGCAGGGGCGGTTACACTGAAGCTTTCTTT. Amino acid sequence: CATSRGGYTEAFF.

The rearrangement uses TRBV6-6 and TRBJ1-1; 9 bases are shared with TRBD1. Per the germline V gene, CDR1 is MNHNY and CDR2 is SVGAGI (reference sequence). Trimming removed 7 bases from V and 5 bases from J; junction bases left unmatched: 11. This CDR3 comprises 15 residues. The CDR3 nucleotides are TGTGCCAGCACTCCTTCCGACAGGGGGTTTACTGAAGCTTTCTTT. Residues: CASTPSDRGFTEAFF.

The chain couples TRBV7-9 to TRBJ2-7, with 8 bases aligning to TRBD1. CDR3 size: 16 residues. Trimming cost V 5 bases and J 1 base; bases outside gene matches: 10. CDR1 SEHNR and CDR2 FQNEAQ come from the germline V gene (reference sequence). CDR3 sequence reads: CASSTGGRDFSYEQYF. CDR3 coding DNA: TGTGCCAGCAGCACAGGGGGGCGGGACTTTTCCTACGAGCAGTACTTC.

The table lists this clone with a count of one. The chain recombines TRBV5-6 with TRBJ2-7; 10 bases match TRBD2. This CDR3 contains 14 residues. CDR1 and CDR2 from the germline V gene are SGHDT and YYEEEE. Losses at the gene ends were 4 bases for V and 0 bases for J; bases not matched to a gene: 1. The CDR3 nucleotides read TGTGCCAGCAGCACTAGCGGGAACTCCTACGAGCAGTACTTC. Encoded protein: CASSTSGNSYEQYF.

This clone appeared a single time. The V call is TRBV27, the J call TRBJ2-1; a weak D match, TRBD2 (5 bases). The V gene's germline CDR1 is MNHEY and CDR2 SMNVEV (reference sequence). V shed 3 bases and J shed 3 bases, with 12 bases lying between them. The length of the CDR3 is 15 residues. The CDR3, as DNA: TGTGCCAGCAGTTTGTTAGCGCCGATCTACAATGAGCAGTTCTTC. It encodes CASSLLAPIYNEQFF.

To note about this clone: Other DNA sequences from this sample encode an identical CDR3 as well. This CDR3 reads CATSDPTGGNTGELFF. CDR3 sequence (DNA): TGTGCCACCAGTGACCCGACAGGGGGGAACACCGGGGAGCTGTTTTTT. The V gene is TRBV24-1, the J gene TRBJ2-2; 9 nucleotides align to TRBD1. The V and J ends lost 4 bases and 1 base, in that order; junction bases with no gene match: 3. Per the germline V gene, CDR1 is KGHDR and CDR2 is SFDVKD. The CDR3 runs to 16 residues.

J is TRBJ1-1 and V is TRBV27; D is undetermined. CDR1 MNHEY and CDR2 SMNVEV come from the germline V gene (reference sequence). The CDR3 extends over 13 amino acids. The germline V and J ends were trimmed by 6 bases and 11 bases, with 19 bases remaining between them. Written as DNA, the CDR3 is TGTGCCAGCAGACGCCCCGAGAGCGCTGGGGCTTTCTTT. Amino acid sequence: CASRRPESAGAFF.

V and J are TRBV6-5 and TRBJ1-3; no definite D call. V dropped 6 bases and J dropped 1 base, with 13 bases sitting between them. CDR3 length: 15 amino acids. In germline, CDR1 is MNHEY, CDR2 SVGAGI. The CDR3 here is CASSPRQWSGNTIYF. The CDR3 nucleotides read TGTGCCAGCAGCCCCAGGCAGTGGTCTGGAAACACCATATATTTT.

The chain couples TRBV28 to TRBJ1-5, with D maybe TRBD1 (6 bases). Trimming removed 6 bases at V and 0 bases at J, with 12 bases between. CDR3 length: 15 amino acids. Germline V gene sequence: CDR1 MDHEN, CDR2 SYDVKM. Here the CDR3 reads CASSPGQYSNQPQHF. In DNA form, the CDR3 reads TGTGCCAGCAGCCCTGGACAGTATAGCAATCAGCCCCAGCATTTT.

The chain uses TRBV9 and TRBJ2-3; TRBD2 might be the D (6 bases). This CDR3 spans 17 amino acids. Germline loops: CDR1 SGDLS, CDR2 YYNGEE. V was shortened by 0 bases and J by 6 bases, with 20 bases between the two germline ends. The CDR3 loop reads CASSVGVSGLPGDTQYF. The CDR3 nucleotides read TGTGCCAGCAGCGTAGGTGTAAGCGGACTACCGGGGGATACGCAGTATTTT.

V gene TRBV6-2 or TRBV6-3 combines with J gene TRBJ2-5; 7 bases match TRBD2. With V trimmed by 2 bases and J by 1 base, 7 bases remained unmatched. Germline V gene lookup returns CDR1 MNHEY and CDR2 SVGEGT. The CDR3 sequence is 16 residues long. In nucleotides, the CDR3 is TGTGCCAGCAGTTACGGGCGGGGGAGCCCCCAAGAGACCCAGTACTTC. Protein: CASSYGRGSPQETQYF.

This clone was observed at least ten times. The chain recombines TRBV6-1 with TRBJ1-5, with 7 bases matching TRBD1. The CDR3 is 16 amino acids. Losses at the gene ends were 11 bases for V and 5 bases for J; bases not matched to a gene: 18. Germline V gene data show CDR1 as MNHNS and CDR2 as SASEGT. The CDR3 DNA reads TGTGCCTGCTGTGATAGAAGGGGGCTTGGGGATCAGCCCCAGCATTTT. Residues: CACCDRRGLGDQPQHF.

The count of this clone is one. The V and J genes are TRBV5-6 and TRBJ1-1; 7 bases are a match to TRBD1. The CDR3 has 16 residues. The germline CDR1 and CDR2 sequences are SGHDT and YYEEEE. V trimming: 2 bases; J trimming: 0 bases; junction bases outside the gene matches: 7. CDR3 sequence (DNA): TGTGCCAGCAGCTTCTGGGACAGAGCCATGAACACTGAAGCTTTCTTT. This codes for CASSFWDRAMNTEAFF.

The chain uses TRBV29-1 and TRBJ2-7; 7 bases align to TRBD1. With 6 bases clipped from V and 2 bases from J, the junction kept 7 bases outside the gene matches. The CDR3 covers 13 residues. From germline, CDR1 is SQVTM and CDR2 ANQGSEA. CDR3 loop: CSVETGQPYEQYF. The CDR3 nucleotides read TGCAGCGTGGAGACGGGACAGCCCTACGAGCAGTACTTC.

This chain links TRBV19 with TRBJ2-5; tentatively, D is TRBD1 (6 bases). Trimming pared 5 bases from V and 5 bases from J, leaving 12 bases between. Germline V gives CDR1 LNHDA, CDR2 SQIVND (reference sequence). The length of the CDR3 is 13 residues. For the CDR3, the DNA is TGTGCCAGTAGTCCCGGGACACCGGAGACCCAGTACTTC. Its translation is CASSPGTPETQYF.

V and J are TRBV5-1 and TRBJ1-1; tentatively, D is TRBD1 (6 bases). V was cut by 4 bases and J by 0 bases, with 10 bases left in between. Germline V gene data show CDR1 as SGHRS and CDR2 as YFSETQ. The CDR3 is 14 amino acids. CDR3 protein: CASSRDNMNTEAFF. CDR3 DNA sequence: TGCGCCAGCAGCCGGGACAACATGAACACTGAAGCTTTCTTT.

The chain combines TRBV7-2 with TRBJ1-5, with D possibly matching TRBD1 (6 bases). Germline assignment: CDR1 SGHTA and CDR2 FQGNSA. The CDR3 totals 15 residues. Trimming stripped 2 bases from V and 6 bases from J, with 14 bases between. CDR3 nucleotides: TGTGCCAGCAGCTTACGACAGGATTCTTTTCAGCCCCAGCATTTT. It translates to CASSLRQDSFQPQHF.

A single count supports this clone. The V gene is TRBV7-8, the J gene TRBJ1-2, with D possibly TRBD1 on 5 matching bases. The V end was cut by 4 bases, the J end by 4 bases, with 13 bases between. Germline V gene lookup returns CDR1 SGHVS and CDR2 FQNEAQ. The CDR3 has 14 residues. CDR3 coding DNA: TGTGCCAGCAGCTCGTCAGGGAAATCCTATGGCTACACCTTC. Protein product: CASSSSGKSYGYTF.